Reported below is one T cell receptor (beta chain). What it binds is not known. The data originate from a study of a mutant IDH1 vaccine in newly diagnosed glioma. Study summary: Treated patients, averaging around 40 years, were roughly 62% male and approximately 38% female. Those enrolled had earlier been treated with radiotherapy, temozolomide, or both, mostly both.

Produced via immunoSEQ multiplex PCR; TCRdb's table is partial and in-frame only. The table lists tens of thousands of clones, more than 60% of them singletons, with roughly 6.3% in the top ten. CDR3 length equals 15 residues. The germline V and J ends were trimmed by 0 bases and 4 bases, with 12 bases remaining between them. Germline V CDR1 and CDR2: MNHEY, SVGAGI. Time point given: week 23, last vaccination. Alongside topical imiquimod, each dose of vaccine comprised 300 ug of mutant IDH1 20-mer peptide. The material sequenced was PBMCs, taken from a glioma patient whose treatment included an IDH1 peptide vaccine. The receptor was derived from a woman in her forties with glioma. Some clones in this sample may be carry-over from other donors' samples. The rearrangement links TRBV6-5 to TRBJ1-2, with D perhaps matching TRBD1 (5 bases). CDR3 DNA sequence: TGTGCCAGCAGTTACTCACCCTCCAGGGTCTATGGCTACACCTTC. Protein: CASSYSPSRVYGYTF.